A single TCR beta chain is shown here with its context. What it recognizes is unknown. TCR beta libraries were prepared from cDNA with unique molecular identifiers. Roughly 0.5 million cDNA molecules were obtained from around 0.96 to 9.9 million T cells. TCRdb ran MiXCR on the PCR reads and lists one entry per CDR3 protein. The table lists about 540,000 distinct CDR3 sequences, roughly 34% of them singletons, with 5% to 6% in the top ten. The sample is drawn from a study of post-analysis software for immune sequencing data. Study-wide context: Included among the disease courses, which were recorded for the cohort, were relapsing-remitting, secondary progressive and progressive-relapsing multiple sclerosis.

V shed 1 base, J shed 8 bases, and the junction held 4 bases outside the gene matches. The germline V gene has CDR1 PRHDT and CDR2 FYEKMQ (reference sequence). The CDR3 spans 14 residues. Regarding the study as a whole: Included in a set of roughly 5 TRBV segments more frequent in patients than controls were TRBV5-6, TRBV5-1 and TRBV20-1. Significantly decreased normalized Chao1 diversity was recorded for multiple sclerosis patients relative to controls.

The rearrangement links TRBV13 to TRBJ2-1; TRBD2 matches 8 bases. Sequenced material: blood. This receptor was identified in a girl under 18 with multiple sclerosis. The CDR3 DNA is TGTGCCAGCAGCTTAGCGGGGGGGCACTATGAGCAGTTCTTC. It translates to CASSLAGGHYEQFF. The full variable domain, in which reference TRBV13 and TRBJ2-1 provide the parts outside the CDR3, is AAGVIQSPRHLIKEKRETATLKCYPIPRHDTVYWYQQGPGQDPQFLISFYEKMQSDKGSIPDRFSAQQFSDYHSELNMSSLELGDSALYFCASSLAGGHYEQFFGPGTRLTVL.